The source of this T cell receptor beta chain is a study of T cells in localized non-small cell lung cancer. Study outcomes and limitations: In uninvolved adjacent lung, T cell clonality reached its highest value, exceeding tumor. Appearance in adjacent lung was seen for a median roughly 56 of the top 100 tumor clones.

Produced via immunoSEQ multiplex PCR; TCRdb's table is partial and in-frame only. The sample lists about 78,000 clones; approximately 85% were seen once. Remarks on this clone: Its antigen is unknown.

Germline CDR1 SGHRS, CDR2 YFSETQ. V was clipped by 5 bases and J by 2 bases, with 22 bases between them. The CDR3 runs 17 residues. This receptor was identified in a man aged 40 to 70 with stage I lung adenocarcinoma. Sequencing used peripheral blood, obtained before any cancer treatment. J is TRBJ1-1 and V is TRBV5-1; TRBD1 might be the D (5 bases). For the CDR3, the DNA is TGCGCCAGCAGGCCCGGATCGGGGGATGGGGGTAACACTGAAGCTTTCTTT. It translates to CASRPGSGDGGNTEAFF.